Listed below are T cell receptor beta chains from one sample, sequenced in a study of long-term antiretroviral therapy in people with HIV. Measured with immunoSEQ multiplex PCR; TCRdb has only the in-frame clones, and not every one. The sample has roughly 14,000 clones, about 90% seen once. The sample in question was unsorted PBMCs, obtained around 2.3 years before starting antiretroviral therapy. The receptors stem from a woman in her twenties or thirties with HIV. Each CDR3 is given with its conserved first and last residue. The D gene is left open where the match is weak. The size entry is marked missing in some rows and otherwise reads once, few, many or a size class.

.	TRBV14	TRBJ2-3	.	CASSHIWMDSTDTQYF	TGTGCCAGCAGCCACATATGGATGGATAGCACAGATACGCAGTATTTT
.	TRBV14	TRBJ2-2	few	CASSHWDTGELFF	TGTGCCAGCAGCCATTGGGACACCGGGGAGCTGTTTTTT
.	TRBV30	TRBJ1-1	.	CAWSVQYNTEAFF	TGTGCCTGGAGTGTACAGTACAACACTGAAGCTTTCTTT
TRBD1	TRBV5-8	TRBJ1-6	.	CASSSHMGQGFGSPLHF	TGTGCCAGCAGCTCCCACATGGGACAGGGATTTGGTTCACCCCTCCACTTT
TRBD1	TRBV7-9	TRBJ1-2	few	CASSLVLGQGYGYTF	TGTGCCAGCAGCTTAGTTCTCGGACAGGGATATGGCTACACCTTC
TRBD2	TRBV27	TRBJ2-7	once	CASSLSSGGYEQYF	TGTGCCAGCAGTTTATCTAGCGGGGGTTACGAGCAGTACTTC
TRBD1	TRBV7-2	TRBJ2-7	.	CASSRVGTGVGEQYF	TGTGCCAGCAGCCGAGTAGGGACAGGGGTCGGCGAGCAGTACTTC
TRBD1	TRBV2	TRBJ1-4	.	CASRDRTGRTNEKLFF	TGTGCCAGCAGGGACCGGACAGGAAGGACTAATGAAAAACTGTTTTTT
.	TRBV30	TRBJ2-5	.	CAWSFRTGTVETQYF	TGTGCCTGGAGTTTCCGAACAGGGACTGTCGAGACCCAGTACTTC
.	TRBV7-9	TRBJ2-4	.	CASSFGRENIQYF	TGTGCCAGCAGCTTCGGCAGGGAAAACATTCAGTACTTC
.	TRBV9	TRBJ2-1	.	CASSDIQGLNVNEQFF	TGTGCCAGCAGCGATATACAGGGATTGAATGTCAATGAGCAGTTCTTC
TRBD1	TRBV19	TRBJ2-1	.	CASSSRQGNEQFF	TGTGCCAGTAGTTCGCGACAGGGCAATGAGCAGTTCTTC
.	TRBV10-3	TRBJ2-5	.	CAISDPTGRGARETQYF	TGTGCCATCAGTGACCCCACAGGGCGAGGGGCGCGAGAGACCCAGTACTTC
.	TRBV6-5	TRBJ1-2	.	CASSYDSTNYGYTF	TGTGCCAGCAGTTACGACAGTACTAACTATGGCTACACCTTC
TRBD1	TRBV30	TRBJ2-5	.	CAWSARQGAVETQYF	TGTGCCTGGAGTGCACGACAGGGGGCAGTTGAGACCCAGTACTTC
.	TRBV7-2	TRBJ2-3	.	CASRQGNTQYF	TGTGCCAGCAGACAAGGAAATACGCAGTATTTT
.	TRBV30	TRBJ2-3	.	CAWSRGSTDTQYF	TGTGCCTGGAGCAGGGGAAGCACAGATACGCAGTATTTT
TRBD2	TRBV5-1	TRBJ2-6	.	CASSLFPSGLAGAFSGANVLTF	TGCGCCAGCAGCCTATTCCCCTCGGGACTAGCGGGGGCTTTCTCTGGGGCCAACGTCCTGACTTTC
.	TRBV5-1	TRBJ2-6	.	CASSSMASGANVLTF	TGCGCCAGCAGCTCGATGGCCTCTGGGGCCAACGTCCTGACTTTC
.	TRBV27	TRBJ1-2	.	CASSLSRTNGYTF	TGTGCCAGCAGTTTATCCCGGACAAACGGCTACACCTTC
.	TRBV25-1	TRBJ2-2	.	CASSALGDGNTGELFF	TGTGCCAGCAGTGCCCTTGGGGACGGAAACACCGGGGAGCTGTTTTTT
TRBD1	TRBV6-6	TRBJ1-2	.	CASRYDRDGYTF	TGTGCCAGCAGATATGACAGGGATGGCTACACCTTC
.	TRBV4-3	TRBJ1-2	.	CASSQDPGGRLVYGYTF	TGCGCCAGCAGCCAAGATCCAGGAGGGAGGCTTGTCTATGGCTACACCTTC
.	TRBV18	TRBJ2-1	.	CASSRGRGGQNEQFF	TGTGCCAGCTCCCGGGGGCGGGGAGGACAAAATGAGCAGTTCTTC
.	TRBV7-2	TRBJ1-2	.	CASSLAPGDTNYGYTF	TGTGCCAGCAGCTTAGCGCCAGGGGATACTAACTATGGCTACACCTTC
TRBD1	TRBV27	TRBJ2-7	.	CASSQLSEGGNEQYF	TGTGCCAGCAGTCAGTTATCGGAAGGGGGCAACGAGCAGTACTTC
TRBD1	TRBV13	TRBJ2-1	medium-sized	CASSIVTGAGGMGNEQFF	TGTGCCAGCAGCATAGTTACAGGGGCGGGTGGCATGGGCAATGAGCAGTTCTTC
TRBD1	TRBV6-6	TRBJ2-7	.	CASRLGQGVYEQYF	TGTGCCAGCAGATTAGGACAGGGGGTATACGAGCAGTACTTC
.	TRBV5-1	TRBJ1-1	.	CASSEQGYTEAFF	TGCGCCAGCAGCGAACAGGGTTACACTGAAGCTTTCTTT
.	TRBV14	TRBJ1-2	.	CASSQAGANPFYGYTF	TGTGCCAGCAGCCAAGCGGGGGCCAACCCCTTCTATGGCTACACCTTC
.	TRBV6-5	TRBJ2-7	.	CASSYETGQPHEQYF	TGTGCCAGCAGTTATGAGACGGGACAACCTCACGAGCAGTACTTC
TRBD2	TRBV5-5	TRBJ2-1	.	CASSLRGGHIEQFF	TGTGCCAGCAGCTTGCGGGGGGGCCACATTGAGCAGTTCTTC
TRBD2	TRBV6-6	TRBJ2-7	.	CASRGTSGVTYEQYF	TGTGCCAGCAGAGGGACTAGCGGGGTCACCTACGAGCAGTACTTC
.	TRBV6-6	TRBJ2-1	.	CASSLENYNEQFF	TGTGCCAGCAGTCTAGAGAACTACAATGAGCAGTTCTTC
TRBD1	TRBV6-1	TRBJ2-1	few	CATGQGWNEQFF	TGTGCCACAGGACAGGGGTGGAATGAGCAGTTCTTC
.	TRBV6-5	TRBJ1-2	.	CASSYDSSYGYTF	TGTGCCAGCAGTTATGACAGCTCCTATGGCTACACCTTC
.	TRBV5-5	TRBJ1-2	few	CASSQDWGGIGYTF	TGCGCCAGCAGCCAAGATTGGGGGGGCATTGGCTACACCTTC
.	TRBV19	TRBJ1-1	.	CASTNGGIGHMNTEAFF	TGTGCCAGTACAAATGGGGGAATTGGTCATATGAACACTGAAGCTTTCTTT
TRBD1	TRBV7-9	TRBJ2-1	.	CARTPLQGKRNEQFF	TGTGCCAGGACACCCTTACAGGGGAAGAGGAATGAGCAGTTCTTC
.	TRBV18	TRBJ2-2	once	CASSPGAATNTGELFF	TGTGCCAGCTCACCAGGGGCAGCGACGAACACCGGGGAGCTGTTTTTT
TRBD1	TRBV5-1	TRBJ2-2	.	CASSFRTGVGTGELFF	TGCGCCAGCAGCTTTCGGACAGGGGTCGGAACCGGGGAGCTGTTTTTT
TRBD2	TRBV30	TRBJ2-5	.	CAWSAHRTSQETQYF	TGTGCCTGGAGTGCCCATCGGACTAGCCAAGAGACCCAGTACTTC
TRBD1	TRBV28	TRBJ1-6	.	CASSSGQGSSYNSPLHF	TGTGCCAGCAGTTCGGGACAGGGGAGCTCCTATAATTCACCCCTCCACTTT
.	TRBV27	TRBJ1-4	.	CASSLNPRGENEKLFF	TGTGCCAGCAGTTTAAATCCCCGGGGCGAGAATGAAAAACTGTTTTTT
TRBD2	TRBV5-1	TRBJ2-7	.	CASREGVTSGTEQYF	TGCGCCAGCAGGGAGGGGGTGACTAGCGGGACGGAGCAGTACTTC
.	TRBV4-3	TRBJ1-1	.	CASSQDGDPNTEAFF	TGCGCCAGCAGCCAAGATGGCGACCCCAACACTGAAGCTTTCTTT
TRBD2	TRBV4-1	TRBJ2-6	few	CASSQGPRGAGANVLTF	TGCGCCAGCAGCCAAGGTCCGCGGGGGGCTGGGGCCAACGTCCTGACTTTC
TRBD1	TRBV10-1	TRBJ2-7	.	CASSPQGYEQYF	TGCGCCAGCAGTCCACAGGGGTACGAGCAGTACTTC
.	TRBV6-5	TRBJ1-1	.	CASIQAAKAFF	TGTGCCAGCATACAGGCAGCCAAAGCTTTCTTT
.	TRBV27	TRBJ2-1	.	CASTDGTSYNEQFF	TGTGCCAGCACCGACGGGACATCCTACAATGAGCAGTTCTTC
.	TRBV7-2	TRBJ2-3	few	CASSGGTDTQYF	TGTGCCAGCAGCGGAGGCACAGATACGCAGTATTTT
.	TRBV30	TRBJ1-1	.	CAWMRFMNTEAFF	TGTGCCTGGATGAGGTTCATGAACACTGAAGCTTTCTTT
.	TRBV4-3	TRBJ1-2	.	CASSQGRGATNYGYTF	TGCGCCAGCAGCCAAGGTCGGGGGGCTACGAACTATGGCTACACCTTC
.	TRBV28	TRBJ1-1	.	CASSERATEAFF	TGTGCCAGCAGTGAGAGGGCCACTGAAGCTTTCTTT